What follows is one T cell receptor (beta chain) and its context. Sequencing was performed with immunoSEQ multiplex PCR; in TCRdb, only in-frame clones are kept and a portion is missing. Of 250,000 to 400,000 clones listed, approximately 91% are singletons. This record comes from a study of cytomegalovirus exposure and HLA in healthy donors. The ends lost 10 bases at V and 1 base at J; junction bases unmatched: 3. Germline assignment: CDR1 MNHEY and CDR2 SVGAGI. The CDR3 length is 13 residues. Source material: PBMCs. The chain joins TRBV6-5 to TRBJ2-3; 9 bases are shared with TRBD1. The clonotype originates from a man in his thirties or forties in good health and CMV-seronegative. This chain's CDR3 is CAIRDRGTDTQYF. DNA for the CDR3: TGTGCCATCCGGGACAGGGGCACAGATACGCAGTATTTT.